The 20 T cell receptor beta chains below were found in one sample sequenced in a study of T cell responses to AZD1222 COVID-19 vaccine. This table comes from immunoSEQ multiplex PCR, and its TCRdb copy is limited to in-frame clones, with some not included. The sample holds 90,000 or so clones, approximately 86% seen once. Source: peripheral blood, taken on day 0 of AZD1222 vaccination. These receptors originate from an adult in good health.

The genes are TRBV5-5 and TRBJ2-1; TRBD1 matches at 10 bases. The V gene's germline CDR1 is SGHKS and CDR2 YYEKEE (reference sequence). Trimming took 4 bases from V and 7 from J; bases not matched to a gene: 11. The CDR3 runs to 16 residues. The CDR3 spells CASSRVRQGAVNEQFF. The CDR3 DNA follows: TGTGCCAGCAGCAGAGTTCGACAGGGGGCTGTGAATGAGCAGTTCTTC.

J is TRBJ2-5 and V is TRBV7-2, with D possibly matching TRBD1 (5 bases). V was shortened by 3 bases and J by 5 bases, with 10 bases between the two germline ends. Germline loops: CDR1 SGHTA, CDR2 FQGNSA. This CDR3 has 13 residues. The CDR3 protein is CASSFPGQETQYF. CDR3 nucleotide sequence: TGTGCCAGCAGCTTCCCAGGGCAGGAGACCCAGTACTTC. Full variable domain (rest looked up from reference TRBV7-2 and TRBJ2-5): GAGVSQSPSNKVTEKGKDVELRCDPISGHTALYWYRQSLGQGLEFLIYFQGNSAPDKSGLPSDRFSAERTGGSVSTLTIQRTQQEDSAVYLCASSFPGQETQYFGPGTRLLVL.

The rearrangement joins TRBV28 to TRBJ2-7; a possible D gene is TRBD2 (6 bases). V was cut by 8 bases and J by 1 base, with 15 bases left in between. Germline V gene sequence: CDR1 MDHEN, CDR2 SYDVKM. The CDR3 contains 14 residues. The CDR3 region has the DNA TGTGCCAGCCGCTGGGGGGAAGTTTCCTACGAGCAGTACTTC. Protein: CASRWGEVSYEQYF. The full variable domain, completed using reference TRBV28 and TRBJ2-7, is DVKVTQSSRYLVKRTGEKVFLECVQDMDHENMFWYRQDPGLGLRLIYFSYDVKMKEKGDIPEGYSVSREKKERFSLILESASTNQTSMYLCASRWGEVSYEQYFGPGTRLTVT.

The gene calls are TRBV7-9 and TRBJ1-1; D is unresolved. Trimming shortened V by 7 bases and J by 1 base, and 10 bases separated the two germline ends. The CDR3 loop spans 13 amino acids. Germline V gene data show CDR1 as SEHNR and CDR2 as FQNEAQ (reference sequence). This CDR3 is CASIWTENTEAFF. The CDR3 nucleotides are TGTGCCAGCATCTGGACGGAGAACACTGAAGCTTTCTTT.

This sequence joins TRBV24-1 and TRBJ2-7, with TRBD1 matching over 12 bases. Per germline, CDR1 KGHDR and CDR2 SFDVKD. Unmatched junction bases numbered 5, after V lost 2 bases and J lost 4 bases. The CDR3 runs to 16 residues. The CDR3 DNA reads as TGTGCCACCAGTGATTCCGGGACAGGGGGCAGGTACGAGCAGTACTTC. This codes for CATSDSGTGGRYEQYF.

The chain employs TRBV12-3 or TRBV12-4 and TRBJ2-7, with D perhaps matching TRBD2 (6 bases). Trimming pared 3 bases from V and 3 bases from J, leaving 9 bases between. The CDR3 is 13 residues long. The CDR3 loop is CASSFGEVYEQYF. The CDR3 DNA reads TGTGCCAGCAGTTTTGGGGAGGTCTACGAGCAGTACTTC.

The chain links TRBV19 to TRBJ2-7, with D perhaps TRBD1 (5 bases). Germline V lookup: CDR1 LNHDA, CDR2 SQIVND (reference sequence). V was pared by 1 base and J by 0 bases, with 10 bases between. This CDR3 spans 15 amino acids. DNA of the CDR3: TGTGCCAGTAGTATAGCAACAGGTTCCTCCTACGAGCAGTACTTC. It encodes CASSIATGSSYEQYF.

The table lists this clone with a count of one. This CDR3 is CASSNGMDHSEAFF. The CDR3 DNA reads TGTGCCAGCAGCAATGGGATGGACCATTCTGAAGCTTTCTTT. The chain is built from TRBV28 and TRBJ1-1; no clear D gene. The CDR3 consists of 14 residues. Deletions cut 6 bases from V and 6 bases from J, with 17 bases between. CDR1 is MDHEN, CDR2 SYDVKM, per germline.

The J gene is TRBJ1-2, the V gene TRBV27; D is undetermined. The germline CDR1 and CDR2 sequences are MNHEY and SMNVEV (reference sequence). CDR3 length: 15 amino acids. The V gene lost 1 base and the J gene lost 0 bases, with 9 bases spanning the gap. CDR3 sequence reads: CASSLLAAPNYGYTF. The DNA for the CDR3 is TGTGCCAGCAGTTTATTGGCCGCTCCTAACTATGGCTACACCTTC.

The CDR3 sequence: CASSQAAGQQFF. The CDR3 nucleotides read TGTGCCAGCAGCCAAGCCGCAGGACAGCAGTTCTTC. The chain employs TRBV3-1 (or the pseudogene TRBV3-2) and TRBJ2-1; D not certain. Per the germline V gene, CDR1 is LGHDT and CDR2 is YNNKEL (reference sequence). V dropped 1 base and J dropped 11 bases, with 9 bases sitting between them. The CDR3 has 12 residues.

In this sample, this clone turned up a few times. The chain joins TRBV7-2 to TRBJ2-1; 9 bases match TRBD1. The germline V gene encodes CDR1 SGHTA and CDR2 FQGNSA. The CDR3 covers 16 residues. Germline trimming cut 5 bases from V and 5 bases from J; bases unmatched to any gene: 10. CDR3 coding DNA: TGTGCCAGCAGCGTCCAACCGGGACAGGGAAACAATGAGCAGTTCTTC. The encoded protein is CASSVQPGQGNNEQFF.

CDR3 in DNA: TGTGCCAGCAGCCAGCAGAATAGGGAAAATACGCAGTATTTT. This translates into CASSQQNRENTQYF. This rearrangement joins TRBV4-2 to TRBJ2-3; D not resolved. Between the trimmed V and J ends, which lost 3 bases and 7 bases, there was a span of 14 bases. This CDR3 is built from 14 residues. CDR1 and CDR2 (germline): LGHNA, YNFKEQ.

Written as DNA, the CDR3 is TGTGCCAGCAGAGATGGGGGGCTGGGCACTGAAGCTTTCTTT. Protein: CASRDGGLGTEAFF. The gene calls are TRBV5-6 and TRBJ1-1, with D perhaps matching TRBD1 (6 bases). Trimming took off 5 bases at V and 4 bases at J, with 15 bases between the two ends. The CDR3 consists of 14 residues. CDR1 SGHDT and CDR2 YYEEEE come from the germline V gene. Based on the CDR3 plus reference TRBV5-6 and TRBJ1-1, the full variable domain is DAGVTQSPTHLIKTRGQQVTLRCSPKSGHDTVSWYQQALGQGPQFIFQYYEEEERQRGNFPDRFSGHQFPNYSSELNVNALLLGDSALYLCASRDGGLGTEAFFGQGTRLTVV.

The CDR3 here is CASSPAGVPYGYTF. Written as DNA, the CDR3 is TGTGCCAGCTCACCAGCCGGGGTGCCCTATGGCTACACCTTC. This rearrangement joins TRBV18 to TRBJ1-2; D unclear. CDR3 length: 14 amino acids. Trimming pared 2 bases from V and 4 bases from J, leaving 11 bases between. Germline V gene lookup returns CDR1 KGHSH and CDR2 LQKENI.

This clone occurred a few times. The CDR3 here is CASSPLGQGTNYGYTF. As DNA, the CDR3 is TGTGCCAGTAGTCCCCTAGGACAGGGCACTAACTATGGCTACACCTTC. The genes are TRBV19 and TRBJ1-2; 8 nucleotides match TRBD1. Trimming removed 5 bases from V and 0 bases from J; junction bases left unmatched: 8. Germline CDR1 reads LNHDA; CDR2 reads SQIVND (reference sequence). This CDR3 contains 16 residues.

The rearrangement joins TRBV28 to TRBJ2-7, with D possibly being TRBD1 (6 bases). V was pared by 4 bases and J by 2 bases, with 12 bases between. CDR1 and CDR2 (germline): MDHEN, SYDVKM. This CDR3 has 14 amino acids. CDR3 region: CASSYRQEAYEQYF. The CDR3, as DNA: TGTGCCAGCAGTTACCGACAGGAAGCCTACGAGCAGTACTTC.

The chain combines TRBV27 with TRBJ2-7, with TRBD2 matching 11 bases. Trimming took 6 bases from V and 3 from J; bases not matched to a gene: 7. The germline V gene has CDR1 MNHEY and CDR2 SMNVEV (reference sequence). The CDR3 has 15 residues. Here the CDR3 reads CASSFSGRGHYEQYF. CDR3 sequence (DNA): TGTGCCAGCAGCTTTAGCGGGAGGGGTCACTACGAGCAGTACTTC.

The genes are TRBV5-8 and TRBJ1-5; D not certain. Trimming pared 1 base from V and 4 bases from J, leaving 6 bases between. Germline-derived CDR1 and CDR2 are SGHTS and YDEGEE. The CDR3 has 13 amino acids. The DNA for the CDR3 is TGTGCCAGCAGCTTGAGTGAGAATCAGCCCCAGCATTTT. This sequence encodes CASSLSENQPQHF.

The DNA for the CDR3 is TGCAGCGCTGAGGTGCAAGACGAGCAGTACTTC. Its translation is CSAEVQDEQYF. The rearrangement joins TRBV29-1 to TRBJ2-7; no reliable D call. The CDR3 has 11 amino acids. Germline CDR1 and CDR2: SQVTM and ANQGSEA. V dropped 7 bases and J dropped 5 bases, with 12 bases sitting between them.

This chain connects TRBV18 to TRBJ2-5; perhaps TRBD2 as D (5 bases). Trimming left V 0 bases short and J 4 bases short, with 6 bases between. Germline assignment: CDR1 KGHSH and CDR2 LQKENI. This CDR3 comprises 13 residues. Here the CDR3 reads CASSPPGGETQYF. CDR3 nucleotide sequence: TGTGCCAGCTCACCACCAGGAGGAGAGACCCAGTACTTC.